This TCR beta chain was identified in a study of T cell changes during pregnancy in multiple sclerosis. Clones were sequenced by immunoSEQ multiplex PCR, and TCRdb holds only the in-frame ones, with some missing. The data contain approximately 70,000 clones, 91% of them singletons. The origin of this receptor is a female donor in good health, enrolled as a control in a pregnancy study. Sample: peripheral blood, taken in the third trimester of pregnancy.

CDR3 DNA sequence: TGCGCCAGCAAGCGACTAGCGGACGAAACGGGTAGCGGAGATACGCAGTATTTT. Amino acid sequence: CASKRLADETGSGDTQYF. The chain has TRBV5-1 and TRBJ2-3, with 9 bases that match TRBD2. Germline V CDR1 and CDR2: SGHRS, YFSETQ. This CDR3 has 18 residues. Germline trimming cut 6 bases from V and 5 bases from J; bases unmatched to any gene: 19.